The present T cell receptor (beta chain) was sequenced within a study of CD8 T cells in Susac syndrome (dated by TCRdb to between 2019 and 2020). Study-wide context: The study used repertoire sequencing to test whether antigen drove CD8+ T cell activation and differentiation in Susac syndrome. The clonality of the CD8+ T cell repertoire was compared across 12 healthy donors, some 14 Susac syndrome patients and under 18 multiple sclerosis patients.

CDR1 is given as MNHEY and CDR2 as SMNVEV, both from the germline V gene (reference sequence). Trimming takes 6 bases off V and 7 bases off J; junction bases not matched to a gene: 11. From the cysteine through the phenylalanine, the CDR3 covers 14 amino acids. Of all the DNA, just the CDR3 is kept, 42 bases in frame from base 1. High-throughput TCR beta sequencing profiled peripheral blood CD8+ and CD4+ T cells from healthy donors, Susac syndrome patients and multiple sclerosis patients. Treatment-naive patients with stable or active relapsing-remitting disease fulfilling revised McDonald criteria were used as multiple sclerosis controls. CD8+ TEMRA cells were enriched by FACS, while bulk CD8+ and CD4+ T cells were purified by magnetic negative isolation. Blood was collected in EDTA tubes and processed within 24 hours, with PBMCs isolated through density gradient centrifugation. PBMCs intended for TCR sequencing were frozen in liquid nitrogen and were later thawed in a 37 degrees C water bath. The sorted or isolated CD4+, CD8+ and CD8+ TEMRA cells reached a purity of at least 90%.

A single count supports this clonotype. Its antigen has not been determined. Base qualities are not at hand, and no much larger clone is one base apart. One read alone is weak evidence. RNA was extracted using the RNeasy kit, and about 0.5 to 1 ug of the RNA was reverse transcribed with random hexamers. The immunoSEQ multiplex PCR assay, covering 54 Vbeta and 13 Jbeta segments, was used to amplify TCR beta CDR3 regions. PCR amplification bias was corrected by using a synthetic template baseline for primer optimization and computational correction. The original pipeline was this. Reads were annotated to V, D and J genes per IMGT and analyzed with immunoSEQ Analyzer, keeping only productive sequences. Clonality was calculated as one minus the Shannon entropy normalized by log2 of the number of productive unique sequences. For each patient and control, public and private clones were evaluated among the 100 most prevalent clones. Clones were defined as Susac-specific if absent from the healthy and MS cohorts, from 1052 published viral clones and from other ImmuneACCESS disease sequences. TCRdb's own reprocessing of the public reads used fastp at Q25 and MiXCR and kept productive beta chains. Rows matching on CDR3 protein sequence are summarized as one entry with the most common DNA and genes. The V and J calls here are based on TCRdb, not the publication. This sample gives a few hundred thousand distinct CDR3 sequences in total; 92% of them show up just once. Approximately 0.13% of the sample is in the top ten clones.

What the authors observed across the whole study: The number of individuals in the TCR sequencing and HLA analysis was recognized as being relatively small.

Sequenced sample: CD8+ T cells from PBMCs. This receptor was taken from a human donor with multiple sclerosis. The sequence joins TRBV27 to TRBJ2-7; TRBD2 aligns with 8 central bases. CDR3 reads: CASRPGLAGREQYF. The sequence in DNA is TGTGCCAGCAGGCCGGGGCTAGCGGGTCGGGAGCAGTACTTC.